These 6 T cell receptor beta chains were sequenced from one sample in a study of cytomegalovirus exposure and HLA in healthy donors. The PCR had 60 Vbeta and 13 Jbeta primers. Sequencing used immunoSEQ multiplex PCR; TCRdb keeps in-frame clones, though not all of them. The repertoire holds fewer than 200,000 clones, about four fifths seen once, with around 0.8% in the top ten. Sample: PBMCs. These receptors were collected from a woman under 30 in good health and CMV-seronegative.

The chain uses TRBV4-1 and TRBJ1-5; 8 bases align to TRBD1. The CDR3 has 14 residues. V lost 4 bases, J lost 4 bases, and 3 bases stayed unmatched. Per the germline V gene, CDR1 is MGHRA and CDR2 is YSYEKL. Written as DNA, the CDR3 is TGCGCCAGCAGCCCCCGACAGGGGAATCAGCCCCAGCATTTT. Amino acids: CASSPRQGNQPQHF.

To note about this clone: Germline and junction disagree at one end, which may indicate a read error. The V call is TRBV6-6, the J call TRBJ2-4, with D hard to call. CDR1 is MNHNY, CDR2 SVGAGI, per germline (reference sequence). This CDR3 comprises 13 residues. The CDR3 here is CASSARSRRSENF. In nucleotides, the CDR3 is TGTGCCAGCAGTGCCCGTTCGAGGCGTTCGGAAAACTTC.

This clone was counted between two and nine times. A junction end diverges from the germline sequence, so it may reflect a read error. The CDR3 loop is CSSSLPYLGELFF. For the CDR3, the DNA is TGTTCCAGCAGCTTACCCTATCTCGGGGAGCTGTTTTTT. The V and J genes are TRBV7-9 and TRBJ2-2; D is uncertain. Germline values: CDR1 SEHNR, CDR2 FQNEAQ (reference sequence). The CDR3 covers 13 residues.

The chain carries TRBV4-2 and TRBJ2-2; TRBD2 matches 7 bases. Germline V gene sequence: CDR1 LGHNA, CDR2 YNFKEQ. The CDR3 spans 19 residues. V shed 1 base and J 0 bases; nucleotides not matched to a gene: 11. The CDR3, as DNA: TGTGCCAGCAGCCAAGGCGAATTCGGGAGGACCCCGAACACCGGGGAGCTGTTTTTT. It codes for CASSQGEFGRTPNTGELFF.

V and J are TRBV19 and TRBJ1-1, with D possibly matching TRBD1 (6 bases). V lost 5 bases and J lost 9, with 19 bases in between. This CDR3 is built from 14 residues. Germline-derived CDR1 and CDR2 are LNHDA and SQIVND (reference sequence). The CDR3 loop is CASSSSQRGGQAFF. DNA for the CDR3: TGTGCCAGTAGTTCCTCCCAAAGGGGGGGACAAGCTTTCTTT.

The chain links TRBV5-1 to TRBJ2-7; D might be TRBD1 (6 bases). V was shortened by 2 bases and J by 4 bases, with 10 bases between the two germline ends. The CDR3 contains 13 residues. The V gene's germline CDR1 is SGHRS and CDR2 YFSETQ. CDR3 in amino acids: CASSFRGGYEQYF. The CDR3 nucleotides read TGCGCCAGCAGCTTCAGGGGCGGGTACGAGCAGTACTTC. Together with reference TRBV5-1 and TRBJ2-7, the CDR3 gives the full variable domain: KAGVTQTPRYLIKTRGQQVTLSCSPISGHRSVSWYQQTPGQGLQFLFEYFSETQRNKGNFPGRFSGRQFSNSRSEMNVSTLELGDSALYLCASSFRGGYEQYFGPGTRLTVT.